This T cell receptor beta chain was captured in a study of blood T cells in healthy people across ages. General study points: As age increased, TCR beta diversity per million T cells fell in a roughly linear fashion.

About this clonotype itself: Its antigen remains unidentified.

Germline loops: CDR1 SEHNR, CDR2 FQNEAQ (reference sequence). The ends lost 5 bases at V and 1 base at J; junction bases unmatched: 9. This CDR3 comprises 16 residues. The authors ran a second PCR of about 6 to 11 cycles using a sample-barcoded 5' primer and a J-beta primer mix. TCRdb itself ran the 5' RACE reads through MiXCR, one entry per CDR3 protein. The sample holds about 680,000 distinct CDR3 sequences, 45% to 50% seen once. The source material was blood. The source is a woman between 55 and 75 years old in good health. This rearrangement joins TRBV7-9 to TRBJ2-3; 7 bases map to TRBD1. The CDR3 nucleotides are TGTGCCAGCAGCCCGTGGAACAGGGGTGGCACAGATACGCAGTATTTT. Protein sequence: CASSPWNRGGTDTQYF.